The clone carrying this T cell receptor beta chain has only one observation. The sample belongs to a study of control samples from healthy donors and cancer patients. Repertoires were generated with immunoSEQ multiplex PCR, while TCRdb's copy carries only in-frame clones and drops some. The data hold over 100,000 clones, with less than 95% observed a single time. The clonotype originates from a human donor in good health. The donor label of this sample is uncertain. Sequenced material: blood.

The CDR3 sequence: CASSLREGNQPQHF. CDR3 DNA: TGTGCCAGCAGTTTAAGGGAAGGCAATCAGCCCCAGCATTTT. This chain links TRBV27 with TRBJ1-5, with D hard to call. The germline V gene encodes CDR1 MNHEY and CDR2 SMNVEV (reference sequence). Between the trimmed V and J ends, which lost 2 bases and 2 bases, there was a span of 7 bases. The CDR3 is 14 residues long.